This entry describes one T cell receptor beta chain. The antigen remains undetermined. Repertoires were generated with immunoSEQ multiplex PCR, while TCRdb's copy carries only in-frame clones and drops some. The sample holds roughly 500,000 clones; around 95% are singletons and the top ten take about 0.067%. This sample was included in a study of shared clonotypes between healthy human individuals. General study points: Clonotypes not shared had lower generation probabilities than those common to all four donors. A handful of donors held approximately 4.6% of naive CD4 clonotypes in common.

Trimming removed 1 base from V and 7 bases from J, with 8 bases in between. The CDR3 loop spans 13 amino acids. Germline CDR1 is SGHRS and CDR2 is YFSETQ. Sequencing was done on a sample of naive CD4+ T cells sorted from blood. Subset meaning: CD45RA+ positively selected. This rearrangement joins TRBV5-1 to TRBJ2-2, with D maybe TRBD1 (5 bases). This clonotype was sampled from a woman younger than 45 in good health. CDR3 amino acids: CASSLRGNGELFF. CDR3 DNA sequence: TGCGCCAGCAGCTTGAGGGGTAACGGGGAGCTGTTTTTT.